This T cell receptor (beta chain) was captured in a study of blood T cell repertoires in COVID-19. The overall study: Sample material is recorded as cDNA or gDNA derived from T cells, B-cell-depleted T cells, or PBMCs.

The CDR3 spans 15 residues. Germline assignment: CDR1 LGHDT and CDR2 YNNKEL (reference sequence). Deletions cut 1 base from V and 4 bases from J, with 11 bases between. The participants were between about 18 and 90 years old and came from 24 US areas. Each participant's cohort was designated according to participant-reported clinical history. As processed by the authors: Amplification of reference gene primers provided the estimated nucleated cell counts. Sequencing was performed with immunoSEQ multiplex PCR; in TCRdb, only in-frame clones are kept and a portion is missing. V, J and clone size are those of that table, while D and trimming were read from the DNA. The sample shows 250,000 or so clones, 87% of them seen only once.

The receptor's source is a young man who had recovered from COVID-19. The chain recombines TRBV3-1 (or the pseudogene TRBV3-2) with TRBJ1-5, with D hard to call. The sequenced sample was PBMCs or T cells enriched from blood (not recorded which). CDR3 sequence reads: CASSQGEGPNQPQHF. CDR3 sequence (DNA): TGTGCCAGCAGCCAAGGGGAGGGTCCGAATCAGCCCCAGCATTTT.